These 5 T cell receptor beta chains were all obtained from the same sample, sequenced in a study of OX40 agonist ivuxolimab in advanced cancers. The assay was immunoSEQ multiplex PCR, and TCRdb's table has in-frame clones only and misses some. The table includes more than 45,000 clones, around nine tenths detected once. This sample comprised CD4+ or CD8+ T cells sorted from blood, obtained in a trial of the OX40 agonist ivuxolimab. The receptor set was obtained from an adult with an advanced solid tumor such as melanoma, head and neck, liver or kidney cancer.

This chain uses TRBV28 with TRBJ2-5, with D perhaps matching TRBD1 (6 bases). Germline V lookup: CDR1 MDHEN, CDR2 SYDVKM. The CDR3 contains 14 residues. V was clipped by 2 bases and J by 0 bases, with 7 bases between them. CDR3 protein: CASSLGQYQETQYF. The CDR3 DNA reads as TGTGCCAGCAGTTTAGGACAGTACCAAGAGACCCAGTACTTC.

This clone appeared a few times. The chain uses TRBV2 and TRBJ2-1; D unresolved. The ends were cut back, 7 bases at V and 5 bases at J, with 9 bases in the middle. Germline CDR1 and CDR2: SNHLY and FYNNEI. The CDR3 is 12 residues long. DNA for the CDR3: TGTGCCAGCACCGCGCTCGACAATGAGCAGTTCTTC. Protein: CASTALDNEQFF.

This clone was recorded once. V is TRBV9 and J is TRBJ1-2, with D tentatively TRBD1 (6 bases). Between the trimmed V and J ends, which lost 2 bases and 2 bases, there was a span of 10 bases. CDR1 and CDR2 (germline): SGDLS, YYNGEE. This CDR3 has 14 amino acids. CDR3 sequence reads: CASSVTGSNYGYTF. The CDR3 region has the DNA TGTGCCAGCAGCGTCACAGGGTCGAACTATGGCTACACCTTC.

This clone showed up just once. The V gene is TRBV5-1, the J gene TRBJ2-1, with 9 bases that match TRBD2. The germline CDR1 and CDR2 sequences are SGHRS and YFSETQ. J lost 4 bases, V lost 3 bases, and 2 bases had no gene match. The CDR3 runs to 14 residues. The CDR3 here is CASSYSGGYNEQFF. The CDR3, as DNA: TGCGCCAGCAGCTATAGCGGGGGTTACAATGAGCAGTTCTTC. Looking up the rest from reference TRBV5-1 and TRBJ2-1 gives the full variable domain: KAGVTQTPRYLIKTRGQQVTLSCSPISGHRSVSWYQQTPGQGLQFLFEYFSETQRNKGNFPGRFSGRQFSNSRSEMNVSTLELGDSALYLCASSYSGGYNEQFFGPGTRLTVL.

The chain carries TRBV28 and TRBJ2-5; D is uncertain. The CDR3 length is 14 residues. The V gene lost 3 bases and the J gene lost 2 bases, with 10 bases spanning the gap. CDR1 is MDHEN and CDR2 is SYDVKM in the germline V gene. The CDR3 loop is CASSFIGPQETQYF. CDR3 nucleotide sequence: TGTGCCAGCAGTTTCATAGGTCCTCAAGAGACCCAGTACTTC. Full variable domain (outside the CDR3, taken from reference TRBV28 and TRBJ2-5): DVKVTQSSRYLVKRTGEKVFLECVQDMDHENMFWYRQDPGLGLRLIYFSYDVKMKEKGDIPEGYSVSREKKERFSLILESASTNQTSMYLCASSFIGPQETQYFGPGTRLLVL.